The text below deals with one T cell receptor beta chain. Antigen specificity is unknown. The sample is drawn from a study of T cells expressing NK-cell markers. Overall study results and limits: What remained unclear was the HCMV specificity of expanded NKG2C+ T cell clones. Six donors had dominant NKG2C+ clonotypes that comprised roughly 1.0-8% of their CD8+ T cells. The CD3+CD56-NKG2C+ fraction was also led by these clonotypes in four donors.

This CDR3 contains 15 residues. Germline V gene sequence: CDR1 MNHEY, CDR2 SVGAGI. Reprocessing the 5' RACE reads, TCRdb reports a single entry for every CDR3 protein and omits DNA. Its clone listing holds 150,000 or so distinct CDR3 sequences. The chain recombines TRBV6-5 with TRBJ2-1; TCRdb lists TRBD1, though no DNA is available to test this call. Sequencing was carried out using blood T cells: a sorted CD56 or NKG2C T cell subset, CD4+ or CD8+ T cells, or bulk PBMC T cells (not recorded which). This receptor was identified in a woman between 45 and 65 years old in good health. The CDR3 loop reads CASSYSTGGGNEQFF.